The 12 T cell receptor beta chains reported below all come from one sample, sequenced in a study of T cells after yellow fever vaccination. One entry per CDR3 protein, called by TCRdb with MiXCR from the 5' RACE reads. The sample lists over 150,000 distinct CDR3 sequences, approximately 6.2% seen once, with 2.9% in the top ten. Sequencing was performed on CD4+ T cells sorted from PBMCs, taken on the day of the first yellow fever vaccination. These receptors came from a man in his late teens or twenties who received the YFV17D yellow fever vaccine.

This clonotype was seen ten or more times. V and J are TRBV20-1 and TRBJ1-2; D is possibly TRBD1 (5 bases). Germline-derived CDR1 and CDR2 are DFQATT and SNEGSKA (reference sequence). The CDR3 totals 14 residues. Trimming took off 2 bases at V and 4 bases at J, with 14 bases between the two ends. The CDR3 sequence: CSARYGGSGYGYTF. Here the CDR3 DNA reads TGCAGTGCTAGATACGGGGGGTCTGGCTATGGCTACACCTTC.

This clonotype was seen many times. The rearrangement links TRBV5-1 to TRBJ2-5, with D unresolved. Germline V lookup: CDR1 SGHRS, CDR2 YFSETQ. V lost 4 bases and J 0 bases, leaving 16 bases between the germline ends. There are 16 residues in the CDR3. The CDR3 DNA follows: TGCGCCAGCAGCCTGTTGGAAGGACCGTACCAAGAGACCCAGTACTTC. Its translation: CASSLLEGPYQETQYF.

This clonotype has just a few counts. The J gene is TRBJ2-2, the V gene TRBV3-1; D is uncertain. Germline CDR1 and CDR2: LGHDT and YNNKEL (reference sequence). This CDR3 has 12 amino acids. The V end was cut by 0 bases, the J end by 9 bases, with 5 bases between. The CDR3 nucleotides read TGTGCCAGCAGCCAAGAAGGGAGGGAGCTGTTTTTT. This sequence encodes CASSQEGRELFF.

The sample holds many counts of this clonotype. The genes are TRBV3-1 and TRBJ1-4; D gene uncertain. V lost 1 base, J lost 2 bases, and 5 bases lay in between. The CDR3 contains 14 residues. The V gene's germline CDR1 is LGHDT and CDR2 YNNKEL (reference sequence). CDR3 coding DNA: TGTGCCAGCAGCCAAGGAGGGACTAATGAAAAACTGTTTTTT. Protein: CASSQGGTNEKLFF.

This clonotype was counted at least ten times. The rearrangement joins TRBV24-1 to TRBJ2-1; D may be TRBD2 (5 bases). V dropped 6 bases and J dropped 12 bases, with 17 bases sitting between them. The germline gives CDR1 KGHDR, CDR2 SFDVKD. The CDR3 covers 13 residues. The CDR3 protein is CATSKGHSEGQFF. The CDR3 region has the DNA TGTGCCACCAGTAAAGGGCATTCCGAGGGGCAGTTCTTC.

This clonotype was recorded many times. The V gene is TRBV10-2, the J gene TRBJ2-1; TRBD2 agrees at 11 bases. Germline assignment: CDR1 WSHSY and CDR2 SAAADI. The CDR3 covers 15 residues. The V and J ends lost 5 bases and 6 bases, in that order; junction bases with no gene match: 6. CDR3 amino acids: CASSIPGLAANEQFF. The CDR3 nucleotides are TGCGCCAGCAGTATTCCGGGACTAGCGGCCAATGAGCAGTTCTTC.

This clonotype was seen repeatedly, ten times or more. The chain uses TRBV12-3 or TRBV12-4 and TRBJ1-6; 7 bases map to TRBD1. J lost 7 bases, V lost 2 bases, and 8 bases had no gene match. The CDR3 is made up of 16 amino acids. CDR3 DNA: TGTGCCAGCAGTTTATTGTGGACAGGCCTCAATTCACCCCTCCACTTT. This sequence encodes CASSLLWTGLNSPLHF.

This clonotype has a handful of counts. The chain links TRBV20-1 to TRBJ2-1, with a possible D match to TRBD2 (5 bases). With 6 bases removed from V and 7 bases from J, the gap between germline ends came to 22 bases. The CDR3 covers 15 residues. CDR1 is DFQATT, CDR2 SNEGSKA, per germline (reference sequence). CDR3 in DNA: TGCAGTGCCCGCAGAGCTAGGAATTCGGGGAATGAGCAGTTCTTC. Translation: CSARRARNSGNEQFF.

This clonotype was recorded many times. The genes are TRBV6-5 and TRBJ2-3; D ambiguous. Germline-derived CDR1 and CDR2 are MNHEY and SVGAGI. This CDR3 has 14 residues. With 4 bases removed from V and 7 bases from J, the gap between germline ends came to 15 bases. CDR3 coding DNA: TGTGCCAGCAGTTCTCTCTTGGACGGAAATACGCAGTATTTT. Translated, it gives CASSSLLDGNTQYF.

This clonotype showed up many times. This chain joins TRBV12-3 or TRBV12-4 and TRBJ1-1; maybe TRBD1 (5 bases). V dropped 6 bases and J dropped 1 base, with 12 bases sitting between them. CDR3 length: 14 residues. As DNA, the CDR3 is TGTGCCAGCAGCCCCGGACACGCGAACACTGAAGCTTTCTTT. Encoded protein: CASSPGHANTEAFF.

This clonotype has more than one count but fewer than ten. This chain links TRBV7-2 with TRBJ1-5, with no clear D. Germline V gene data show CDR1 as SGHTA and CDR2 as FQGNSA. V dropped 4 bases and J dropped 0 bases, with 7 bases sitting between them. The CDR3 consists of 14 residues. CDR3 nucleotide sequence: TGTGCCAGCAGCTCCCGCCCTAGCAATCAGCCCCAGCATTTT. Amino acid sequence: CASSSRPSNQPQHF.

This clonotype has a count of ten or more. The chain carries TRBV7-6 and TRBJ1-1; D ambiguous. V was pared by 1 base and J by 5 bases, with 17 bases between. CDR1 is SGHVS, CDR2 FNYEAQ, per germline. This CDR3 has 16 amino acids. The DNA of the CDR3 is TGTGCCAGCAGCTTAGGAGGCAGCGGAGAAGGAACTGAAGCTTTCTTT. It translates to CASSLGGSGEGTEAFF. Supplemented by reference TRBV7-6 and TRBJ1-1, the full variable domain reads GAGVSQSPRYKVTKRGQDVALRCDPISGHVSLYWYRQALGQGPEFLTYFNYEAQQDKSGLPNDRFSAERPEGSISTLTIQRTEQRDSAMYRCASSLGGSGEGTEAFFGQGTRLTVV.